The T cell receptor beta chain described here comes from a study of T-cell reconstitution after alpha-beta-depleted transplantation in children. Study conclusions and caveats: T-cell numbers and diversity, one year after transplant, stemmed largely from T cells that were newly produced.

As regards this clonotype: Its antigen is not identified.

Molecular barcoding with unique molecular identifiers was used for the TCRbeta library. TCRdb independently ran MiXCR on the PCR reads; one entry per CDR3 protein. This sample has about 4,900 distinct CDR3 sequences, with 26% found just once. This clonotype was sampled from a male patient between 2 and 10 years old who had a stem cell transplant for acute lymphoblastic leukemia, so the T cells may come from the graft donor. The sample was PBMCs, mostly from graft donor cells, taken 60 days after TCRalphabeta/CD19-depleted stem cell transplant.

The CDR3 reads CASSKRTNSSGANVLTF. CDR3 bases: TGTGCCAGCAGCAAGAGAACTAACTCCTCTGGGGCCAACGTCCTGACTTTC. The chain joins TRBV21-1 to TRBJ2-6. TRBV21-1 is noted as a pseudogene. The CDR3 runs to 17 residues.